The source of this T cell receptor (beta chain) is a study of T cell changes during pregnancy in multiple sclerosis. TCRdb's copy holds only in-frame clones and misses some; the assay was immunoSEQ multiplex PCR. The table shows about 80,000 clones, with 90% to 95% occurring only once. The V and J ends lost 5 bases and 0 bases respectively, with 14 bases between them. The CDR3 covers 16 residues. Germline assignment: CDR1 MNHNY and CDR2 SVGAGI (reference sequence). Sequencing was performed on peripheral blood, taken before pregnancy. This TCR was sampled from a female donor with multiple sclerosis, enrolled in a pregnancy study. This rearrangement joins TRBV6-6 to TRBJ2-1, with D perhaps TRBD2 (5 bases). The CDR3 here is CASSPSGITSYNEQFF. CDR3 coding DNA: TGTGCCAGCAGTCCATCGGGGATTACCTCCTACAATGAGCAGTTCTTC.